Listed below are T cell receptor beta chains from one sample, sequenced in a study of cytomegalovirus exposure and HLA in healthy donors. TCRdb keeps only in-frame clones here, not all; method: immunoSEQ multiplex PCR. The sample has some 200,000 clones; roughly 80% are singletons. The sample taken for sequencing was PBMCs. The receptor set was obtained from a female donor in good health and CMV-seronegative. The CDR3 runs from the conserved cysteine through the conserved F or W. D genes are given only for firm matches. Size is stated for part of the rows, as once, few or many counts, or as a class when the clone is expanded.

d_call: TRBD2
clone_size: NA
v_call: TRBV10-3
j_call: TRBJ2-7
cdr3_aa: CAISSGLAGGYEQYF
cdr3_nt: TGTGCCATCAGTTCTGGACTAGCGGGCGGGTACGAGCAGTACTTC

d_call: NA
clone_size: few
v_call: TRBV7-2
j_call: TRBJ1-2
cdr3_aa: CASSLYRDGYTF
cdr3_nt: TGTGCCAGCAGCTTATACAGGGATGGCTACACCTTC

d_call: NA
clone_size: NA
v_call: TRBV5-1
j_call: TRBJ1-4
cdr3_aa: CASSLGQGGEKLFF
cdr3_nt: TGCGCCAGCAGCCTGGGGCAGGGAGGGGAAAAACTGTTTTTT

d_call: TRBD2
clone_size: once
v_call: TRBV7-3
j_call: TRBJ2-3
cdr3_aa: CASSQNLAGGLGDTQYF
cdr3_nt: TGTGCCAGCAGTCAAAACCTAGCGGGAGGCCTGGGGGATACGCAGTATTTT

d_call: TRBD1
clone_size: once
v_call: TRBV10-3
j_call: TRBJ1-6
cdr3_aa: CAAQGPGNSPLHF
cdr3_nt: TGTGCCGCACAGGGGCCGGGTAATTCACCCCTCCACTTT

d_call: TRBD1
clone_size: once
v_call: TRBV5-4
j_call: TRBJ2-7
cdr3_aa: CASSPQQGGWSEQYF
cdr3_nt: TGTGCCAGCAGCCCCCAACAGGGGGGCTGGAGCGAGCAGTACTTC

d_call: TRBD2
clone_size: once
v_call: TRBV19
j_call: TRBJ2-5
cdr3_aa: CASSTQREGREETQYF
cdr3_nt: TGTGCCAGTAGTACCCAGCGGGAGGGCCGAGAAGAGACCCAGTACTTC

d_call: TRBD1
clone_size: NA
v_call: TRBV2
j_call: TRBJ2-1
cdr3_aa: CASSDGQGANNEQFF
cdr3_nt: TGTGCCAGCAGTGACGGACAGGGGGCAAACAATGAGCAGTTCTTC

d_call: TRBD2
clone_size: few
v_call: TRBV5-4
j_call: TRBJ2-7
cdr3_aa: CASSPGGLAGANEQYF
cdr3_nt: TGTGCCAGCAGCCCGGGAGGACTAGCGGGAGCTAACGAGCAGTACTTC

d_call: TRBD2
clone_size: NA
v_call: TRBV19
j_call: TRBJ2-7
cdr3_aa: CASSAGTSGDYEQYF
cdr3_nt: TGTGCCAGTAGTGCCGGGACTAGCGGTGACTACGAGCAGTACTTC

d_call: TRBD1
clone_size: once
v_call: TRBV6-1
j_call: TRBJ1-3
cdr3_aa: CASSEAWTGGNTIYF
cdr3_nt: TGTGCCAGCAGTGAAGCGTGGACAGGGGGAAACACCATATATTTT

d_call: NA
clone_size: NA
v_call: TRBV5-1
j_call: TRBJ2-7
cdr3_aa: CASSKDRPYEQYF
cdr3_nt: TGCGCCAGCAGCAAAGACAGACCCTACGAGCAGTACTTC

d_call: TRBD1
clone_size: NA
v_call: TRBV7-9
j_call: TRBJ1-2
cdr3_aa: CSSSLAVRRDREYYGYTF
cdr3_nt: TGTTCCAGCAGCTTAGCAGTACGAAGGGACAGGGAGTACTATGGCTACACCTTC

d_call: TRBD1
clone_size: NA
v_call: TRBV7-3
j_call: TRBJ1-3
cdr3_aa: CASSKTGAGNTIYF
cdr3_nt: TGTGCCAGCAGCAAGACAGGGGCTGGAAACACCATATATTTT

d_call: TRBD1
clone_size: NA
v_call: TRBV9
j_call: TRBJ1-1
cdr3_aa: CASSVGGGSGAFF
cdr3_nt: TGTGCCAGCAGCGTCGGAGGGGGCAGTGGAGCTTTCTTT

d_call: NA
clone_size: NA
v_call: TRBV27
j_call: TRBJ1-2
cdr3_aa: CASSWGPANYGYTF
cdr3_nt: TGTGCCAGCTCCTGGGGCCCAGCTAACTATGGCTACACCTTC

d_call: NA
clone_size: once
v_call: TRBV6-5
j_call: TRBJ2-7
cdr3_aa: CASSFRHEQYF
cdr3_nt: TGTGCCAGCAGTTTCCGTCACGAGCAGTACTTC

d_call: TRBD2
clone_size: NA
v_call: TRBV7-2
j_call: TRBJ2-7
cdr3_aa: CASSSLAGGHRPEQYF
cdr3_nt: TGTGCCAGCAGCTCACTAGCGGGAGGGCATCGTCCCGAGCAGTACTTC

d_call: TRBD2
clone_size: NA
v_call: TRBV7-8
j_call: TRBJ2-7
cdr3_aa: CASSKGLAGYSYEQYF
cdr3_nt: TGTGCCAGTTCAAAAGGGCTAGCGGGATATTCCTACGAGCAGTACTTC

d_call: NA
clone_size: NA
v_call: TRBV5-1
j_call: TRBJ1-3
cdr3_aa: CASSPGTLGSGNTIYF
cdr3_nt: TGCGCCAGCAGCCCAGGGACTCTGGGCTCTGGAAACACCATATATTTT

d_call: NA
clone_size: NA
v_call: TRBV27
j_call: TRBJ1-6
cdr3_aa: CASSFTRLSSPLHF
cdr3_nt: TGTGCCAGCAGTTTCACCCGCCTGAGTTCACCCCTCCACTTT

d_call: NA
clone_size: NA
v_call: TRBV27
j_call: TRBJ2-2
cdr3_aa: CASSLLATNTGELFF
cdr3_nt: TGTGCCAGCAGTTTATTAGCGACGAACACCGGGGAGCTGTTTTTT

d_call: TRBD2
clone_size: once
v_call: TRBV7-3
j_call: TRBJ2-7
cdr3_aa: CASSAAASGGAHEQYF
cdr3_nt: TGTGCCAGCAGCGCAGCCGCTAGCGGGGGGGCCCACGAGCAGTACTTC

d_call: NA
clone_size: NA
v_call: TRBV13
j_call: TRBJ2-1
cdr3_aa: CASSSDDRQGFYEQFF
cdr3_nt: TGTGCCAGCAGCTCCGATGACAGGCAGGGTTTCTATGAGCAGTTCTTC

d_call: NA
clone_size: NA
v_call: TRBV5-4
j_call: TRBJ2-5
cdr3_aa: CASSLGGLQETQYF
cdr3_nt: TGTGCCAGCAGCCTCGGGGGGCTCCAAGAGACCCAGTACTTC

d_call: NA
clone_size: once
v_call: TRBV27
j_call: TRBJ1-6
cdr3_aa: CASSLSGGASNSPLHF
cdr3_nt: TGTGCCAGCAGTTTATCGGGAGGGGCAAGCAATTCACCCCTCCACTTT

d_call: NA
clone_size: NA
v_call: TRBV28
j_call: TRBJ2-7
cdr3_aa: CASSFLNGIPFGEQYF
cdr3_nt: TGTGCCAGCAGTTTTCTCAACGGGATTCCCTTCGGGGAGCAGTACTTC

d_call: TRBD1
clone_size: NA
v_call: TRBV10-3
j_call: TRBJ2-7
cdr3_aa: CAISEYGTGTGAYEQYF
cdr3_nt: TGTGCCATCAGTGAGTACGGGACAGGGACCGGGGCCTACGAGCAGTACTTC

d_call: TRBD2
clone_size: NA
v_call: TRBV2
j_call: TRBJ2-3
cdr3_aa: CASRKRGDLFGTDTQYF
cdr3_nt: TGTGCCAGCAGGAAGCGGGGGGACCTCTTTGGGACAGATACGCAGTATTTT

d_call: NA
clone_size: few
v_call: TRBV30
j_call: TRBJ1-5
cdr3_aa: CAWSVPNQPQHF
cdr3_nt: TGTGCCTGGAGTGTTCCGAATCAGCCCCAGCATTTT

d_call: TRBD2
clone_size: NA
v_call: TRBV10-1
j_call: TRBJ2-5
cdr3_aa: CASRLAEETQYF
cdr3_nt: TGCGCCAGCCGGCTAGCGGAAGAGACCCAGTACTTC

d_call: NA
clone_size: NA
v_call: TRBV7-9
j_call: TRBJ1-5
cdr3_aa: CSSSPVGGAGQPQHF
cdr3_nt: TGTTCCAGCAGCCCAGTCGGAGGGGCAGGTCAGCCCCAGCATTTT

d_call: NA
clone_size: NA
v_call: TRBV6-6
j_call: TRBJ1-4
cdr3_aa: CASSRQPNEKLFF
cdr3_nt: TGTGCCAGCAGTCGACAGCCCAATGAAAAACTGTTTTTT

d_call: TRBD2
clone_size: NA
v_call: TRBV28
j_call: TRBJ2-7
cdr3_aa: CASSFPLYSGRPAYEQYF
cdr3_nt: TGTGCCAGCAGTTTCCCACTATATAGCGGGAGGCCCGCCTACGAGCAGTACTTC

d_call: NA
clone_size: NA
v_call: TRBV5-1
j_call: TRBJ1-6
cdr3_aa: CASSLDLGDSPLHF
cdr3_nt: TGCGCCAGCAGCTTGGACTTGGGAGATTCACCCCTCCACTTT

d_call: NA
clone_size: NA
v_call: TRBV4-2
j_call: TRBJ1-2
cdr3_aa: CASSHPLDYGYTF
cdr3_nt: TGTGCCAGCAGCCACCCACTCGACTATGGCTACACCTTC

d_call: TRBD2
clone_size: few
v_call: TRBV6-5
j_call: TRBJ2-7
cdr3_aa: CASSYGLAGDYEQYF
cdr3_nt: TGTGCCAGCAGTTACGGATTAGCGGGGGACTACGAGCAGTACTTC

d_call: NA
clone_size: NA
v_call: TRBV21-1
j_call: TRBJ2-7
cdr3_aa: CASSSADREYEQYF
cdr3_nt: TGTGCCAGCAGCTCGGCGGACAGGGAGTACGAGCAGTACTTC

d_call: NA
clone_size: NA
v_call: TRBV5-6
j_call: TRBJ2-1
cdr3_aa: CAGGTGSYNEQFF
cdr3_nt: TGTGCCGGTGGGACTGGCTCCTACAATGAGCAGTTCTTC

d_call: NA
clone_size: NA
v_call: TRBV28
j_call: TRBJ2-7
cdr3_aa: CASSPGYEQYF
cdr3_nt: TGTGCCAGCAGCCCAGGGTACGAGCAGTACTTC

d_call: TRBD1
clone_size: NA
v_call: TRBV25-1
j_call: TRBJ2-7
cdr3_aa: CASSDRTGEWEQYF
cdr3_nt: TGTGCCAGCAGTGATAGGACAGGGGAATGGGAGCAGTACTTC